The clone carrying this T cell receptor (beta chain) showed up just a few times. What it recognizes is unknown. This sample was included in a study of T-cell reconstitution after alpha-beta-depleted transplantation in children. Preparation of the TCRbeta library used unique molecular identifiers. MiXCR, run by TCRdb on the PCR reads, gives a single entry per CDR3 protein. The sample yields some 120,000 distinct CDR3 sequences, approximately 10% seen once. V lost 4 bases and J lost 7; bases outside the gene matches: 11. This CDR3 has 14 residues. Germline V gene data show CDR1 as SGHTS and CDR2 as YDEGEE. Study-wide results and caveats: It was reported that alpha-beta T cells came from several hundred expanded graft clones (about two months after transplant). Surviving recipient T cells and thymic progenitors produced the high day-60 TCRbeta diversity seen in some patients. The main origin of T-cell counts and diversity one year after transplant was newly produced T cells.

V and J are TRBV5-8 and TRBJ2-7, with 7 bases aligning to TRBD2. This clonotype was obtained from a boy aged 2-9 years with acute lymphoblastic leukemia, due to receive a stem cell transplant. The source was PBMCs, collected before TCRalphabeta/CD19-depleted stem cell transplant. The DNA for the CDR3 is TGTGCCAGCAGCCCGCCAGCGGGAAGTAGGGAGCAGTACTTC. This encodes CASSPPAGSREQYF.